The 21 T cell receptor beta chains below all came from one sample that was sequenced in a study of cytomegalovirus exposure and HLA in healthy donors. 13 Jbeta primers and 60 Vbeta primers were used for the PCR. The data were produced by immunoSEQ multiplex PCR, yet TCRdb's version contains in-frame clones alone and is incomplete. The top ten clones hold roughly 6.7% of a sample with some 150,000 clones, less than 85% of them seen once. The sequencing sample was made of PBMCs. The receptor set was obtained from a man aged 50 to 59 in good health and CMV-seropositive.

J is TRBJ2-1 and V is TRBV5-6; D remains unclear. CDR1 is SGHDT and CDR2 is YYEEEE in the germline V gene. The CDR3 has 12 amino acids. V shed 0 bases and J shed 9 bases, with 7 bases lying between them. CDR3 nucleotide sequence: TGTGCCAGCAGCTTGGTTTCCGGTGAGCAGTTCTTC. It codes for CASSLVSGEQFF.

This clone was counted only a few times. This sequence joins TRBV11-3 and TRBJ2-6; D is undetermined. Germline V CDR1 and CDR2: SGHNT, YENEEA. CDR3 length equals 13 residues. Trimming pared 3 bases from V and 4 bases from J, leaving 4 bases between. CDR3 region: CASSFRGANVLTF. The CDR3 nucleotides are TGTGCCAGCAGCTTTCGGGGGGCCAACGTCCTGACTTTC.

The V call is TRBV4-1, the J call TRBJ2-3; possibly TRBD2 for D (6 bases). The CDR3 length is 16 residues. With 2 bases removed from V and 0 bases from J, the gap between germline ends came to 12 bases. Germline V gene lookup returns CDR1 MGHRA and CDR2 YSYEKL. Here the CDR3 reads CASSQQSGLSTDTQYF. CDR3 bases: TGCGCCAGCAGCCAACAAAGCGGGCTCAGCACAGATACGCAGTATTTT.

Written as DNA, the CDR3 is TGCGCCAGCAGCCCCCATCAGGACTTACAATGGATCCAAGAGACCCAGTACTTC. Encoded protein: CASSPHQDLQWIQETQYF. This rearrangement joins TRBV5-1 to TRBJ2-5, with a possible D match to TRBD2 (5 bases). The V and J ends lost 4 bases and 1 base respectively, with 23 bases between them. The CDR3 sequence is 18 residues long. Germline values: CDR1 SGHRS, CDR2 YFSETQ.

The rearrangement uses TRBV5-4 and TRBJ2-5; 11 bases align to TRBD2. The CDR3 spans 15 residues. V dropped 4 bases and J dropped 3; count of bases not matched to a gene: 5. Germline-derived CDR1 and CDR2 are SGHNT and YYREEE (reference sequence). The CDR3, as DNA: TGTGCCAGCAGCGCCCCGGGACTAGCGGAAGAGACCCAGTACTTC. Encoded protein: CASSAPGLAEETQYF. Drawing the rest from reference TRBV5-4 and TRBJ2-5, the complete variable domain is ETGVTQSPTHLIKTRGQQVTLRCSSQSGHNTVSWYQQALGQGPQFIFQYYREEENGRGNFPPRFSGLQFPNYSSELNVNALELDDSALYLCASSAPGLAEETQYFGPGTRLLVL.

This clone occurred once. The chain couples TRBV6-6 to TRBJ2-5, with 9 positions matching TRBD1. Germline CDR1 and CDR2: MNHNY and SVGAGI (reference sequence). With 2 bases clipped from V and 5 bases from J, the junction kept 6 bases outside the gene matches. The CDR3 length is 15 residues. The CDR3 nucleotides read TGTGCCAGCAGTTACCTAGGACAGGGGAGGGAGACCCAGTACTTC. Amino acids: CASSYLGQGRETQYF.

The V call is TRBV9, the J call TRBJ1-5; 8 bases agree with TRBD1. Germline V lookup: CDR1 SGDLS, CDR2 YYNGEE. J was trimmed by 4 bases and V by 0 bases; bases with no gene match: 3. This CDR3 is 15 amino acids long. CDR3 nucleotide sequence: TGTGCCAGCAGCGTAGGGGACAGGAGTAATCAGCCCCAGCATTTT. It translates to CASSVGDRSNQPQHF. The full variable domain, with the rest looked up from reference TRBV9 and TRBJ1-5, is DSGVTQTPKHLITATGQRVTLRCSPRSGDLSVYWYQQSLDQGLQFLIQYYNGEERAKGNILERFSAQQFPDLHSELNLSSLELGDSALYFCASSVGDRSNQPQHFGDGTRLSIL.

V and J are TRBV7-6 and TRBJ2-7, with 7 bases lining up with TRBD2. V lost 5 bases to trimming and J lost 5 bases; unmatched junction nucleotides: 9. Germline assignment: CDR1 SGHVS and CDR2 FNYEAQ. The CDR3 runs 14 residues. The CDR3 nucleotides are TGTGCCAGCAGCCCCCGCCCGGGGAGGGACGAGCAGTACTTC. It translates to CASSPRPGRDEQYF.

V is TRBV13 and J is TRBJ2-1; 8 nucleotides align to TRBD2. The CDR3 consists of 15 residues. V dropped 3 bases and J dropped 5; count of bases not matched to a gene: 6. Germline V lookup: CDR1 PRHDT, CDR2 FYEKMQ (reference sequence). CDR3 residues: CASSLSTSANNEQFF. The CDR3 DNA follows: TGTGCCAGCAGCTTGTCGACTAGCGCCAACAATGAGCAGTTCTTC.

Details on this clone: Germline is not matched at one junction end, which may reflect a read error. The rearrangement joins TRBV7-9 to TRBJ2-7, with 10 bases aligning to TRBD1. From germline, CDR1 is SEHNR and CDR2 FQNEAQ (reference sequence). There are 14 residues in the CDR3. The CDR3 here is CSSSLRDRGREQYF. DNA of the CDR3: TGTTCCAGCAGCTTACGGGACAGGGGTCGCGAGCAGTACTTC. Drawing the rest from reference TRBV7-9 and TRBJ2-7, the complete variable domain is DTGVSQNPRHKITKRGQNVTFRCDPISEHNRLYWYRQTLGQGPEFLTYFQNEAQLEKSRLLSDRFSAERPKGSFSTLEIQRTEQGDSAMYLCSSSLRDRGREQYFGPGTRLTVT.

CDR3 amino acids: CASSHRAYQETQYF. Here the CDR3 DNA reads TGTGCCAGCAGCCACAGGGCGTACCAAGAGACCCAGTACTTC. This sequence joins TRBV11-3 and TRBJ2-5; TRBD1 is a possible D gene (6 bases). This CDR3 is built from 14 residues. V was shortened by 5 bases and J by 0 bases, with 10 bases between the two germline ends. Germline V gives CDR1 SGHNT, CDR2 YENEEA. Full variable domain (rest looked up from reference TRBV11-3 and TRBJ2-5): EAGVVQSPRYKIIEKKQPVAFWCNPISGHNTLYWYLQNLGQGPELLIRYENEEAVDDSQLPKDRFSAERLKGVDSTLKIQPAELGDSAVYLCASSHRAYQETQYFGPGTRLLVL.

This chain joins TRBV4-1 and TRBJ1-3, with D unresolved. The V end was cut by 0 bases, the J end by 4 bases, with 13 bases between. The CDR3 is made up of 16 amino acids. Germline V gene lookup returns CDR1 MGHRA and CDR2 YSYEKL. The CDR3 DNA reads TGCGCCAGCAGCCAAGACCCCCCTAACTCCGGAAACACCATATATTTT. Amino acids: CASSQDPPNSGNTIYF.

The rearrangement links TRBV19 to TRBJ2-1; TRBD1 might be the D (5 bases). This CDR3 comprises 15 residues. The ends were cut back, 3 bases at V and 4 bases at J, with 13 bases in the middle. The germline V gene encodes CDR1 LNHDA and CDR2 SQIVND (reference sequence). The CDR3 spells CASSIRARQYNEQFF. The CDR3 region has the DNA TGTGCCAGTAGTATTCGAGCGCGACAGTACAATGAGCAGTTCTTC.

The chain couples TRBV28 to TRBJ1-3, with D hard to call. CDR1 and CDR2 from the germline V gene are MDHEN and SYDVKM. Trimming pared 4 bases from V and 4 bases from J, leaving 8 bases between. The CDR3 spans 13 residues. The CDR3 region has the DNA TGTGCCAGCAGTTACGGGGTGGGAAACACCATATATTTT. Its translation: CASSYGVGNTIYF. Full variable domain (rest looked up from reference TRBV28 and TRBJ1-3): DVKVTQSSRYLVKRTGEKVFLECVQDMDHENMFWYRQDPGLGLRLIYFSYDVKMKEKGDIPEGYSVSREKKERFSLILESASTNQTSMYLCASSYGVGNTIYFGEGSWLTVV.

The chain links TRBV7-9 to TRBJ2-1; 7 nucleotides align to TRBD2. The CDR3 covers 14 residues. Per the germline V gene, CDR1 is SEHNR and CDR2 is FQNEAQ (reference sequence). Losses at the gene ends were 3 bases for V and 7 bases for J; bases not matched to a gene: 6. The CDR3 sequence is CASSFQFGRNEQFF. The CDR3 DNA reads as TGTGCCAGCAGCTTTCAATTCGGGAGGAATGAGCAGTTCTTC.

CDR3 bases: TGTGCCAGCAGCTTACAGGGGGACCTGAGTGAGACCCAGTACTTC. Amino acids: CASSLQGDLSETQYF. The J gene is TRBJ2-5, the V gene TRBV7-8; 7 bases align to TRBD1. The CDR3 runs 15 residues. Trimming at V came to 2 bases and at J to 5 bases, leaving 8 bases not matched to a gene. Germline-derived CDR1 and CDR2 are SGHVS and FQNEAQ.

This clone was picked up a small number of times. CDR3 in amino acids: CSVDRGSGEQYF. As DNA, the CDR3 is TGCAGCGTCGACAGGGGGTCGGGGGAGCAGTACTTC. The V gene is TRBV29-1, the J gene TRBJ2-7; the match to TRBD1 covers 9 bases. Germline lookup yields CDR1 SQVTM and CDR2 ANQGSEA. J lost 7 bases, V lost 6 bases, and 7 bases had no gene match. CDR3 size: 12 residues.

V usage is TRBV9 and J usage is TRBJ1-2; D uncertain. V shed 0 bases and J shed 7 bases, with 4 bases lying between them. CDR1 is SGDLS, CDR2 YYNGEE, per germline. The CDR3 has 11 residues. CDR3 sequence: CASSVAGGYTF. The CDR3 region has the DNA TGTGCCAGCAGCGTAGCGGGTGGCTACACCTTC.

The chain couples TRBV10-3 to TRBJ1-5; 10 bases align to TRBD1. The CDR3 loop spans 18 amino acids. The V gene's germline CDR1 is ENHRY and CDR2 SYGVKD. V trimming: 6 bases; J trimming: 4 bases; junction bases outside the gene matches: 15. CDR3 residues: CAISKNRDRGYDNQPQHF. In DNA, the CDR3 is TGTGCCATCAGCAAGAACCGGGACAGGGGATACGATAATCAGCCCCAGCATTTT.

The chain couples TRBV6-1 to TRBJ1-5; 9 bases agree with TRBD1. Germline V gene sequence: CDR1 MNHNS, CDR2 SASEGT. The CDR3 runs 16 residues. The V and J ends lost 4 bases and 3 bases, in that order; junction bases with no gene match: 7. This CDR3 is CASSGLDRGTNQPQHF. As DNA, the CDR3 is TGTGCCAGCAGTGGGCTGGACAGGGGTACCAATCAGCCCCAGCATTTT.

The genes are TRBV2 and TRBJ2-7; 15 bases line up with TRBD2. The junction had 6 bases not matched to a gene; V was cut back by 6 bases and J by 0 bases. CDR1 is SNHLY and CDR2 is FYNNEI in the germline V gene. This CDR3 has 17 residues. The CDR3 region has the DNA TGTGCCAGCAGACTTGGGACTAGCGGGGGGAGCTCCTACGAGCAGTACTTC. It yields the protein CASRLGTSGGSSYEQYF.